Listed below are T cell receptor beta chains from one sample, sequenced in a study of blood T cell repertoires in COVID-19. TCRdb's copy holds only in-frame clones and misses some; the assay was immunoSEQ multiplex PCR. This sample has tens of thousands of clones; approximately 86% occur once, and the top ten carry roughly a sixth. The material sequenced was peripheral blood. These receptor sequences come from a human donor with acute or convalescent COVID-19. The donor label of this sample is uncertain. CDR3s include the opening cysteine and the closing phenylalanine or tryptophan. Each record gives: D gene, clone size, J gene, V gene, CDR3 protein, CDR3 DNA. D genes are given only for firm matches. Where a row states a size, it is once, few, many or the class of an expanded clone; other rows omit it.

TRBD1 - TRBJ2-1 TRBV4-2 CASSHAGTGRYNEQFF TGTGCCAGCAGCCATGCCGGGACAGGCCGATACAATGAGCAGTTCTTC
TRBD2 - TRBJ2-3 TRBV6-1 CASSEAGLAGGSDTQYF TGTGCCAGCAGTGAAGCGGGACTAGCGGGAGGGTCAGATACGCAGTATTTT
- - TRBJ2-4 TRBV19 CASSNTGLAKNIQYF TGTGCCAGTAGTAACACAGGCTTAGCCAAAAACATTCAGTACTTC
- - TRBJ1-2 TRBV29-1 CSVQASEYGYTF TGCAGCGTACAGGCCTCCGAGTATGGCTACACCTTC
- - TRBJ1-5 TRBV9 CASSVERGSNQPQHF TGTGCCAGCAGCGTAGAGAGGGGGAGCAATCAGCCCCAGCATTTT
- - TRBJ1-2 TRBV18 CASSPRSGDYGYTF TGTGCCAGCTCACCCCGATCCGGGGACTATGGCTACACCTTC
TRBD2 - TRBJ2-5 TRBV20-1 CSASFLAEGETQYF TGCAGTGCTAGTTTTCTAGCGGAGGGAGAGACCCAGTACTTC
- - TRBJ1-5 TRBV2 CASSTGPSPQPQHF TGTGCCAGCAGTACAGGGCCCTCCCCACAGCCCCAGCATTTT
- - TRBJ1-4 TRBV2 CASKRLATNEKLFF TGTGCCAGCAAGAGGCTTGCAACTAATGAAAAACTGTTTTTT
TRBD2 - TRBJ2-7 TRBV15 CATSRESGGDEQYF TGTGCCACCAGCAGAGAAAGCGGGGGCGACGAGCAGTACTTC
- - TRBJ2-2 TRBV10-3 CAISESRWERATGELFF TGTGCCATCAGTGAGTCTAGGTGGGAGCGGGCCACCGGGGAGCTGTTTTTT
- once TRBJ2-7 TRBV19 CASRLTGFGHYEQYF TGTGCCAGTAGACTAACCGGGTTTGGACACTACGAGCAGTACTTC
- once TRBJ2-1 TRBV9 CASSVSGGSYNEQFF TGTGCCAGCAGCGTATCCGGGGGATCCTACAATGAGCAGTTCTTC
- - TRBJ1-2 TRBV6-5 CASSQTANYGYTF TGTGCCAGCAGCCAGACAGCTAACTATGGCTACACCTTC
- - TRBJ2-5 TRBV5-1 CASSLEGRGVETQYF TGCGCCAGCAGCTTGGAGGGCAGGGGGGTAGAGACCCAGTACTTC
- - TRBJ2-5 TRBV20-1 CSASGQGQETQYF TGCAGTGCTAGTGGGCAGGGGCAAGAGACCCAGTACTTC
TRBD1 - TRBJ1-3 TRBV20-1 CSASDDRDGNTIYF TGCAGTGCTAGTGACGACAGGGACGGAAACACCATATATTTT
- - TRBJ2-1 TRBV5-6 CASSLGELRRHSYNEQFF TGTGCCAGCAGCTTGGGGGAGCTACGACGCCATTCCTACAATGAGCAGTTCTTC
- - TRBJ2-5 TRBV4-2 CASSQDAGEGAQYF TGTGCCAGCAGCCAAGATGCTGGGGAAGGGGCCCAGTACTTC
- - TRBJ2-3 TRBV6-1 CASSRQAPGDTQYF TGTGCCAGCAGCCGACAGGCCCCCGGGGATACGCAGTATTTT
- - TRBJ1-1 TRBV3-1/TRBV3-2 CASSLTGNTEAFF TGTGCCAGCAGCCTAACAGGGAACACTGAAGCTTTCTTT
- - TRBJ1-4 TRBV7-2 CASRFAPTGSVGTEKLFF TGTGCCAGCAGATTCGCCCCAACAGGGTCGGTCGGAACTGAAAAACTGTTTTTT
- - TRBJ1-2 TRBV9 CASSVGPSLAGYGYTF TGTGCCAGCAGCGTAGGCCCCTCCCTCGCCGGGTATGGCTACACCTTC
TRBD2 - TRBJ2-7 TRBV9 CASSVASGRSGSYEQYF TGTGCCAGCAGCGTGGCTAGCGGGAGATCGGGATCCTACGAGCAGTACTTC
- - TRBJ2-3 TRBV18 CASSYLDSYSTDTQYF TGTGCCAGCTCATACCTGGACAGTTATAGCACAGATACGCAGTATTTT
TRBD1 - TRBJ1-5 TRBV19 CASSIPRRGRNQPQHF TGTGCCAGTAGTATCCCCCGCAGGGGGCGGAATCAGCCCCAGCATTTT
TRBD2 - TRBJ2-3 TRBV6-6 CASSRGQRGALDTDTQYF TGTGCCAGCAGCCGAGGCCAGCGGGGGGCTCTCGACACAGATACGCAGTATTTT